This T cell receptor (beta chain) emerged from a study of response to subunit inactivated influenza vaccine. The study's findings and limits: The authors suggested that every seasonal influenza vaccination recruits few new T cells.

With regard to this clonotype: Its antigen remains unknown.

The CDR3 contains 15 residues. Germline assignment: CDR1 SEHNR and CDR2 FQNEAQ (reference sequence). V lost 5 bases, J lost 9 bases, and 20 bases lay in between. TCRdb re-called the RT-PCR reads through MiXCR, storing one row per CDR3 protein. The sample includes 550,000 to 600,000 distinct CDR3 sequences, approximately 12% of them seen just once. The gene calls are TRBV7-9 and TRBJ2-1; possible D gene TRBD1, 6 bases. The TCR originated in a man aged 45-60 years who received an inactivated influenza vaccine. The sequences come from PBMCs from blood, collected on the day of vaccination. The CDR3 nucleotides read TGTGCCAGCAGCAACAGGGTCGCACTTCCTAGTGAGCAGTTCTTC. As protein: CASSNRVALPSEQFF.